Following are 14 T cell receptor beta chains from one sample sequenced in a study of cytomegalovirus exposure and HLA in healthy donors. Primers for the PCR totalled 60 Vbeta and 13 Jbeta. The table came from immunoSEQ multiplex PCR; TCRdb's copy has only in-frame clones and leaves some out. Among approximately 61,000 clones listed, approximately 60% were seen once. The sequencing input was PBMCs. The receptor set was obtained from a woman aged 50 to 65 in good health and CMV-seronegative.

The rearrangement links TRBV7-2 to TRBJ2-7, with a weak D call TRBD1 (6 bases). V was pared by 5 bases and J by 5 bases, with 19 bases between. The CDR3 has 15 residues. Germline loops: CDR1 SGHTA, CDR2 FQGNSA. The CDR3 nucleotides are TGTGCCAGCAGCCGACAGGACTCCTTGGGTCACGAGCAGTACTTC. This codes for CASSRQDSLGHEQYF.

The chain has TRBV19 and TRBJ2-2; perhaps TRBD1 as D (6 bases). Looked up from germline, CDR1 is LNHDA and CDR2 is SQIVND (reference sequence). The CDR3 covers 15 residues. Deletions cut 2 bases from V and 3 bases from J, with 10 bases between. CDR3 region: CASSIQGSYTGELFF. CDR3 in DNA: TGTGCCAGTAGTATACAGGGGTCATACACCGGGGAGCTGTTTTTT.

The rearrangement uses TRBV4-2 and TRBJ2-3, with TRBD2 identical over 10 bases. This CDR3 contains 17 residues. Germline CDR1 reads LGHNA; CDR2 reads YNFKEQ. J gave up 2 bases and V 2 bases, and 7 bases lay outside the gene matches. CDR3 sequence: CASSQRLAGEITDTQYF. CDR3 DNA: TGTGCCAGCAGCCAAAGGCTAGCGGGAGAAATCACAGATACGCAGTATTTT.

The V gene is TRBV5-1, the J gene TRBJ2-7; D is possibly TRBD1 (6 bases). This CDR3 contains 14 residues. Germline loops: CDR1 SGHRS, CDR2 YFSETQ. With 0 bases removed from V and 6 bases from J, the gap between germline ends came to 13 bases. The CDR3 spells CASSLGQGIREQYF. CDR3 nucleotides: TGCGCCAGCAGCTTGGGGCAGGGGATTCGCGAGCAGTACTTC.

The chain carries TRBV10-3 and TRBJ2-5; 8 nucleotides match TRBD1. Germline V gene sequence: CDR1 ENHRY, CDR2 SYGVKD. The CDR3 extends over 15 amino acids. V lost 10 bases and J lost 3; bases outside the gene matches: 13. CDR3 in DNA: TGTGCCACCTCTCGGACGGGGACAGGAGAAGAGACCCAGTACTTC. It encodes CATSRTGTGEETQYF.

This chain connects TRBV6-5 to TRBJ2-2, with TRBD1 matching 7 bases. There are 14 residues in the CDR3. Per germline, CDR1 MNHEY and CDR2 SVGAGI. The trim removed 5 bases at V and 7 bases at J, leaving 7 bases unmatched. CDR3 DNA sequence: TGTGCCAGCAGTACGGGACAGCGCCGCGGGGAGCTGTTTTTT. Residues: CASSTGQRRGELFF.

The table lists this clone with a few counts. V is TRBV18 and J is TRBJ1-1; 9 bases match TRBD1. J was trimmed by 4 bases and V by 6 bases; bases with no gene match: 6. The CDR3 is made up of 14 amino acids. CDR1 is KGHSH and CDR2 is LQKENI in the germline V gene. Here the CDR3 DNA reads TGTGCCAGCTCCCCTGGACAGGGGAGCACTGAAGCTTTCTTT. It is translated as CASSPGQGSTEAFF.

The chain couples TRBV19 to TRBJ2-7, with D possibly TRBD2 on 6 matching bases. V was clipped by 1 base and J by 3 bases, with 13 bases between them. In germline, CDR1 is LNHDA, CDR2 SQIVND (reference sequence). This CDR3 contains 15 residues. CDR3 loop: CASSIARTAGYEQYF. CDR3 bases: TGTGCCAGTAGTATAGCTAGAACAGCGGGCTACGAGCAGTACTTC.

The CDR3 loop reads CASGLGGYGYTF. The CDR3 coding sequence is TGTGCCAGCGGGCTCGGAGGGTATGGCTACACCTTC. The chain combines TRBV28 with TRBJ1-2, with D unclear. The CDR3 has 12 residues. The V gene's germline CDR1 is MDHEN and CDR2 SYDVKM. Trimming stripped 8 bases from V and 5 bases from J, with 12 bases between.

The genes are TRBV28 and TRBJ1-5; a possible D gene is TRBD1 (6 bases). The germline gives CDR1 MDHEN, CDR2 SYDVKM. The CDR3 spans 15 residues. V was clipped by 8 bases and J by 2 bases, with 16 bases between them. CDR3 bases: TGTGCCAGCCTTAAAGACAGGATTGGCAATCAGCCCCAGCATTTT. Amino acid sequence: CASLKDRIGNQPQHF.

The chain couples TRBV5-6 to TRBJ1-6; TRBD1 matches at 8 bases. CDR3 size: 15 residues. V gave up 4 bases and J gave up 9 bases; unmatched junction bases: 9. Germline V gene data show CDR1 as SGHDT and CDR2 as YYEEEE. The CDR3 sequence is CASSLPVQGASPLHF. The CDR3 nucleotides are TGTGCCAGCAGCCTTCCGGTCCAGGGGGCTTCACCCCTCCACTTT.

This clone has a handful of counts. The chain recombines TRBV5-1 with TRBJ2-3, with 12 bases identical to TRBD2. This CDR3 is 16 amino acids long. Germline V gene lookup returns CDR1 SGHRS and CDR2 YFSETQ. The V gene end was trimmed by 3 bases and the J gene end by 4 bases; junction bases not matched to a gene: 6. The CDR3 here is CASSSLTSGSADTQYF. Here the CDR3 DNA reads TGCGCCAGCAGCTCCTTGACTAGCGGGAGTGCAGATACGCAGTATTTT.

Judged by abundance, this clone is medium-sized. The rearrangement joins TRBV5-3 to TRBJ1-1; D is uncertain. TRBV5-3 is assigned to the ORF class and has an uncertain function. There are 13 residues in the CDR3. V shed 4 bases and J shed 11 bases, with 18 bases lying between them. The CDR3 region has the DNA TGTGCCAGAAGCCCTATGCTGCATTTGTGGGCTTTCTTT. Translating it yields CARSPMLHLWAFF.

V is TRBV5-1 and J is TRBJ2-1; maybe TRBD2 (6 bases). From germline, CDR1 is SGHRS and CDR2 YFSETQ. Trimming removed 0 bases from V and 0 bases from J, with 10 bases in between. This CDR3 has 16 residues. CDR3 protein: CASSLGIAASYNEQFF. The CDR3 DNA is TGCGCCAGCAGCTTGGGGATAGCGGCCTCCTACAATGAGCAGTTCTTC.